The source of this T cell receptor beta chain is a study of identical twins. All donors comprised healthy Caucasians. TCRdb re-derived calls from the 5' RACE reads in MiXCR, one entry per CDR3 protein. The table includes hundreds of thousands of distinct CDR3 sequences, 18% detected once. This clonotype occurred a few times. The V end lost 0 bases, the J end lost 3 bases, and 3 bases lay between the germline ends. Germline V CDR1 and CDR2: ENHRY, SYGVKD. CDR3 length: 12 residues. The same specimen was also included in a second study, on T cells expressing NK-cell markers. As reported in that work: There were seven HCMV-seropositive donors and one seronegative donor among the eight sequenced. In a few donors, dominant clonotypes made up about 28.3-65% of CD3+CD56-NKG2C+ cells. Clarity on HCMV specificity was lacking for the expanded NKG2C+ T cell clones.

The clonotype was recovered from a woman younger than 30 in good health. This rearrangement joins TRBV10-3 to TRBJ2-7, with D unclear. Sequenced: PBMCs. CDR3 sequence (DNA): TGTGCCATCAGTGAGTCGAACTACGAGCAGTACTTC. Amino acids: CAISESNYEQYF.